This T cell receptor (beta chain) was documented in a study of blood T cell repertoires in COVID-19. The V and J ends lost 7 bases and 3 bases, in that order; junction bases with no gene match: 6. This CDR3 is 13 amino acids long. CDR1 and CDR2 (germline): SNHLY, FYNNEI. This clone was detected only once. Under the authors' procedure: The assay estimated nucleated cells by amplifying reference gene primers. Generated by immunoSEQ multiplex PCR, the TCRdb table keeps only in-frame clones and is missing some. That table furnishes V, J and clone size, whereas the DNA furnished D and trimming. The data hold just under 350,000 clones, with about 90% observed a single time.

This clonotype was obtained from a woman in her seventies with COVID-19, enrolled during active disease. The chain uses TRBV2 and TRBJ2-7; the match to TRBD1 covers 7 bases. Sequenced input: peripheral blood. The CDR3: CASTDRVGYEQYF. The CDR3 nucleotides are TGTGCCAGCACTGACAGGGTTGGCTACGAGCAGTACTTC.